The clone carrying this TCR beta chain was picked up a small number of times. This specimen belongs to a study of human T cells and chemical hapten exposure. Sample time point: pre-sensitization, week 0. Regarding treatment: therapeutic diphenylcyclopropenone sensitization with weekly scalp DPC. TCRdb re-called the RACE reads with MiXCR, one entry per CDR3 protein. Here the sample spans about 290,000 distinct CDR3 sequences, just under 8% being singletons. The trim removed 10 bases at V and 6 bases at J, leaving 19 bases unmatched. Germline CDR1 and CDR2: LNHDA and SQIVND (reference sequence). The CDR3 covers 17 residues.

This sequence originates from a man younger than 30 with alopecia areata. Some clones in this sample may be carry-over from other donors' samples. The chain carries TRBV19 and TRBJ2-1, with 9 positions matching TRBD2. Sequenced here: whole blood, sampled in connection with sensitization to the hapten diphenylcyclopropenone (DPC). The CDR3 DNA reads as TGTGCCACCTCCCCTTACCCTCCGGGACTAGCTGGCAATGAGCAGTTCTTC. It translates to CATSPYPPGLAGNEQFF.